The 11 T cell receptor beta chains below all came from one sample that was sequenced in a study of CD8 T cells in Susac syndrome. Random hexamers primed reverse transcription of about 0.5 to 1 ug RNA. One entry per CDR3 protein results from TCRdb running MiXCR on the immunoSEQ multiplex PCR reads. This sample yields over 120,000 distinct CDR3 sequences, of which roughly 95% are seen a single time; approximately 0.08% belongs to the top ten. The sequenced material came from CD4+ T cells from PBMCs. These TCRs come from a human donor in good health.

The chain employs TRBV5-1 and TRBJ2-2, with TRBD2 as a possible D gene (6 bases). Germline-derived CDR1 and CDR2 are SGHRS and YFSETQ. V was trimmed by 0 bases and J by 5 bases, leaving 14 bases between them. CDR3 size: 16 residues. CDR3: CASSLDGPGGTGELFF. In DNA, the CDR3 is TGCGCCAGCAGCTTGGACGGTCCCGGGGGAACCGGGGAGCTGTTTTTT.

This clonotype has only one observation. The gene calls are TRBV3-1 and TRBJ2-3; no reliable D call. CDR3 length equals 15 residues. V lost 0 bases to trimming and J lost 1 base, with 8 bases between them. Per germline, CDR1 LGHDT and CDR2 YNNKEL (reference sequence). CDR3 loop: CASSQDPRGTDTQYF. The DNA of the CDR3 is TGTGCCAGCAGCCAAGACCCCCGGGGCACAGATACGCAGTATTTT.

The chain joins TRBV10-3 to TRBJ2-7, with no clear D. This CDR3 spans 12 amino acids. The germline V gene encodes CDR1 ENHRY and CDR2 SYGVKD. Between the trimmed V and J ends, which lost 6 bases and 3 bases, there was a span of 9 bases. This chain's CDR3 is CAISGLNYEQYF. The CDR3 DNA reads TGTGCCATCAGCGGGCTAAACTACGAGCAGTACTTC.

V is TRBV20-1 and J is TRBJ2-3; 8 nucleotides align to TRBD2. The germline V gene has CDR1 DFQATT and CDR2 SNEGSKA (reference sequence). V shed 6 bases and J 6 bases; nucleotides not matched to a gene: 11. CDR3 size: 14 residues. CDR3 region: CSANPGLGGDTQYF. The CDR3 DNA is TGCAGTGCCAATCCGGGACTAGGGGGGGATACGCAGTATTTT.

V usage is TRBV11-3 and J usage is TRBJ2-5, with D perhaps given as TRBD1 or TRBD2 (5 bases each). CDR3 length equals 13 residues. The germline V gene encodes CDR1 SGHNT and CDR2 YENEEA. V was trimmed by 5 bases and J by 5 bases, leaving 12 bases between them. The CDR3 reads CASSQSGTETQYF. DNA of the CDR3: TGTGCCAGCAGCCAAAGTGGGACGGAGACCCAGTACTTC.

The chain employs TRBV27 and TRBJ2-6; D is perhaps TRBD1 or TRBD2 (6 bases each). Germline V gene data show CDR1 as MNHEY and CDR2 as SMNVEV (reference sequence). Trimming pared 4 bases from V and 3 bases from J, leaving 16 bases between. The CDR3 extends over 17 amino acids. Here the CDR3 DNA reads TGTGCCAGCAGTTCCGGGGGCCGGTGGTTTGGGGCCAACGTCCTGACTTTC. Its translation is CASSSGGRWFGANVLTF.

The V and J genes are TRBV9 and TRBJ2-1; 8 positions match TRBD2. This CDR3 is built from 14 residues. Germline lookup yields CDR1 SGDLS and CDR2 YYNGEE. Losses at the gene ends were 0 bases for V and 7 bases for J; bases not matched to a gene: 3. CDR3 protein: CASSVAGGWNEQFF. CDR3 nucleotides: TGTGCCAGCAGCGTAGCGGGAGGGTGGAATGAGCAGTTCTTC.

The chain is built from TRBV15 and TRBJ2-7; D is perhaps TRBD1 or TRBD2 (5 bases each). V dropped 0 bases and J dropped 5 bases, with 11 bases sitting between them. The length of the CDR3 is 14 residues. The germline V gene has CDR1 LNHNV and CDR2 YYDKDF (reference sequence). The DNA for the CDR3 is TGTGCCACCAGCAGAGATAGGGGACGTCACGAGCAGTACTTC. It specifies CATSRDRGRHEQYF.

The V call is TRBV30, the J call TRBJ2-1, with a possible D match to TRBD2 (6 bases). CDR3 length equals 16 residues. V lost 6 bases and J 7 bases, leaving 25 bases between the germline ends. Germline V gene lookup returns CDR1 GTSNPN and CDR2 SVGIG (reference sequence). CDR3 nucleotide sequence: TGTGCCTGTTTACCGCTTGAGCGGGCGATCCCTAATGAGCAGTTCTTC. Its protein is CACLPLERAIPNEQFF.

CDR3 amino acids: CASSRTGEGEKLFF. CDR3 DNA: TGTGCCAGCAGCCGGACAGGGGAAGGCGAAAAACTGTTTTTT. V is TRBV2 and J is TRBJ1-4; 9 positions agree with TRBD1. The CDR3 runs 14 residues. The germline CDR1 and CDR2 sequences are SNHLY and FYNNEI. V dropped 6 bases and J dropped 8; count of bases not matched to a gene: 7.

The chain joins TRBV24-1 to TRBJ1-5, with 7 bases lining up with TRBD1. The length of the CDR3 is 15 residues. With 3 bases clipped from V and 7 bases from J, the junction kept 8 bases outside the gene matches. CDR1 KGHDR and CDR2 SFDVKD come from the germline V gene. The CDR3 loop is CATSDNDRAGQPQHF. CDR3 nucleotide sequence: TGTGCCACCAGTGATAACGACAGGGCCGGACAGCCCCAGCATTTT.